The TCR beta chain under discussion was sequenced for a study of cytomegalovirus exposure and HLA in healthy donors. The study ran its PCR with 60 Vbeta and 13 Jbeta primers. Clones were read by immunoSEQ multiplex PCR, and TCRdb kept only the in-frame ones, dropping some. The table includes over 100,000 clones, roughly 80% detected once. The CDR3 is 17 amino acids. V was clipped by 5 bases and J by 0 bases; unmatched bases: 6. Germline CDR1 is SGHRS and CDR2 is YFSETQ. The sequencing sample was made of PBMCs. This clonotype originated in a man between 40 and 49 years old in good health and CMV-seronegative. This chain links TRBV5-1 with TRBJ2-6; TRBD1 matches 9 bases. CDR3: CASSLTGGSSGANVLTF. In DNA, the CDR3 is TGCGCCAGCAGTTTGACAGGGGGAAGCTCTGGGGCCAACGTCCTGACTTTC. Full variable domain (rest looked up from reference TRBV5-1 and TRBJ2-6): KAGVTQTPRYLIKTRGQQVTLSCSPISGHRSVSWYQQTPGQGLQFLFEYFSETQRNKGNFPGRFSGRQFSNSRSEMNVSTLELGDSALYLCASSLTGGSSGANVLTFGAGSRLTVL.